A selection of T cell receptor beta chains follows, all from one sample in a study of shared clonotypes between healthy human individuals. Sequencing used immunoSEQ multiplex PCR; TCRdb keeps in-frame clones, though not all of them. The table has some 2.3 million clones, 93% seen once. The material sequenced was naive CD4+ T cells from PBMCs. The receptors shown here come from a young man in good health. Some clones in this sample may be carry-over from other donors' samples. CDR3s leave out the opening cysteine and the closing phenylalanine or tryptophan. Clone size is given for some rows only: seen once, a few or many times, or a class if the clone is expanded.

NA TRBV2 ASSDGGRGSQPQH
NA TRBV11-2 ASSLRGAGGNTEAF
NA TRBV5-1 ASSLRQEPTGELF
NA TRBV5-1 ASSFGTSGVPSTDTQY
NA TRBV7-9 ASSSRSRGLTEAF
NA TRBV28 ASKSVGTGLPYEQY
once TRBV7-9 ASSLDGQREKLF
NA TRBV29-1 SVGTGGLADTQY
NA TRBV19 ASSPGLAGGYTDTQY
NA TRBV10-3 AISGSGQGPDTQY
NA TRBV10-3 AISVVSGSTGELF
NA TRBV28 ASSPGTGIPPQH
NA TRBV4-3 ASCPTVAGVWDTQY
NA TRBV18 ASSQDSNYGYT
NA TRBV19 ASSGQGYNEQF
NA TRBV7-3 ASSLLTSSYEQY